The 18 T cell receptor beta chains below all came from one sample that was sequenced in a study of blood T cell repertoires in COVID-19. The method was immunoSEQ multiplex PCR; TCRdb's version includes in-frame clones alone and lacks a portion of them. The sample contains about 270,000 clones, 85% to 90% of which appear only once. Specimen: PBMCs or T cells enriched from blood (not recorded which). These receptors all come from a woman aged 25 to 39 with acute COVID-19.

The J gene is TRBJ1-6, the V gene TRBV6-1, with unresolved D. Trimming pared 1 base from V and 0 bases from J, leaving 10 bases between. Germline loops: CDR1 MNHNS, CDR2 SASEGT. CDR3 size: 17 residues. This chain's CDR3 is CASSEVPGSSYNSPLHF. As DNA, the CDR3 is TGTGCCAGCAGTGAAGTCCCGGGGAGCTCCTATAATTCACCCCTCCACTTT.

The chain links TRBV3-1 (or the pseudogene TRBV3-2) to TRBJ2-3; D is unclear. CDR1 is LGHDT and CDR2 is YNNKEL in the germline V gene (reference sequence). This CDR3 has 13 residues. V dropped 1 base and J dropped 1 base, with 3 bases sitting between them. The CDR3 loop is CASSQGGTDTQYF. For the CDR3, the DNA is TGTGCCAGCAGCCAAGGCGGCACAGATACGCAGTATTTT.

The gene calls are TRBV19 and TRBJ2-1; D gene ambiguous. CDR1 LNHDA and CDR2 SQIVND come from the germline V gene (reference sequence). The length of the CDR3 is 14 residues. Trimming removed 4 bases from V and 9 bases from J, with 16 bases in between. DNA for the CDR3: TGTGCCAGTAGTACCTCCCCCACGTTGAGTGAGCAGTTCTTC. Its protein product is CASSTSPTLSEQFF.

This chain uses TRBV5-1 with TRBJ1-3, with a tentative D call TRBD1 (5 bases). The CDR3 is 14 residues long. V was cut by 4 bases and J by 0 bases, with 8 bases left in between. Germline lookup yields CDR1 SGHRS and CDR2 YFSETQ. CDR3 nucleotides: TGCGCCAGCAGCCGGACAACCTCTGGAAACACCATATATTTT. Translating gives CASSRTTSGNTIYF.

This chain connects TRBV11-3 to TRBJ2-1; TRBD2 is a possible D gene (5 bases). The germline CDR1 and CDR2 sequences are SGHNT and YENEEA. V was clipped by 0 bases and J by 5 bases, with 8 bases between them. The CDR3 length is 14 residues. The CDR3 nucleotides are TGTGCCAGCAGCTTAGATGCAGCGGACAATGAGCAGTTCTTC. Residues: CASSLDAADNEQFF. The variable domain in full, completed from reference TRBV11-3 and TRBJ2-1, reads EAGVVQSPRYKIIEKKQPVAFWCNPISGHNTLYWYLQNLGQGPELLIRYENEEAVDDSQLPKDRFSAERLKGVDSTLKIQPAELGDSAVYLCASSLDAADNEQFFGPGTRLTVL.

On this clone: Distinct nucleotide sequences in the sample also encode this CDR3. The rearrangement uses TRBV4-1 and TRBJ2-5; 7 bases are shared with TRBD1. The CDR3 consists of 14 residues. Germline V gene lookup returns CDR1 MGHRA and CDR2 YSYEKL. With 2 bases clipped from V and 1 base from J, the junction kept 1 base outside the gene matches. Here the CDR3 DNA reads TGCGCCAGCAGCCAAACAGGGGTCCAAGAGACCCAGTACTTC. Its protein product is CASSQTGVQETQYF.

The rearrangement uses TRBV6-5 and TRBJ1-2, with 10 bases lining up with TRBD1. CDR1 and CDR2 from the germline V gene are MNHEY and SVGAGI. Trimming removed 2 bases from V and 7 bases from J; junction bases left unmatched: 10. The CDR3 length is 16 residues. The CDR3: CASSYLPGQGISGYTF. The CDR3 DNA reads TGTGCCAGCAGTTACCTTCCGGGACAGGGGATCTCTGGCTACACCTTC.

The CDR3 DNA follows: TGTGCCAGCAGTCCAACCTGGGCGAGAACCTACGAGCAGTACTTC. Protein sequence: CASSPTWARTYEQYF. The V gene is TRBV6-5, the J gene TRBJ2-7; D gene ambiguous. Germline CDR1 and CDR2: MNHEY and SVGAGI. The CDR3 spans 15 residues. V dropped 5 bases and J dropped 2 bases, with 16 bases sitting between them.

The gene calls are TRBV4-1 and TRBJ2-7; tentative D call: TRBD1 (6 bases). In germline, CDR1 is MGHRA, CDR2 YSYEKL. CDR3 length: 15 residues. The V end was cut by 3 bases, the J end by 3 bases, with 15 bases between. The CDR3 region is CASSHSSGASYEQYF. The CDR3 DNA reads as TGCGCCAGCAGCCATAGTTCAGGGGCTAGCTACGAGCAGTACTTC.

The chain has TRBV2 and TRBJ2-2, with 8 bases matching TRBD1. The CDR3 covers 13 residues. J gave up 6 bases and V 6 bases, and 3 bases lay outside the gene matches. CDR1 SNHLY and CDR2 FYNNEI come from the germline V gene. CDR3: CASRTGVAGELFF. CDR3 nucleotide sequence: TGTGCCAGCAGGACAGGGGTAGCCGGGGAGCTGTTTTTT. Based on the CDR3 plus reference TRBV2 and TRBJ2-2, the full variable domain is EPEVTQTPSHQVTQMGQEVILRCVPISNHLYFYWYRQILGQKVEFLVSFYNNEISEKSEIFDDQFSVERPDGSNFTLKIRSTKLEDSAMYFCASRTGVAGELFFGEGSRLTVL.

The chain is built from TRBV28 and TRBJ1-5, with D maybe TRBD1 (6 bases). Germline assignment: CDR1 MDHEN and CDR2 SYDVKM. The V gene lost 4 bases and the J gene lost 4 bases, with 11 bases spanning the gap. The CDR3 totals 14 residues. The CDR3 DNA reads as TGTGCCAGCAGTTCCGGGACACTAAATCAGCCCCAGCATTTT. It encodes CASSSGTLNQPQHF.

The chain couples TRBV28 to TRBJ2-3; 7 bases line up with TRBD2. The CDR3 is 16 residues long. V was pared by 2 bases and J by 3 bases, with 8 bases of the junction left unmatched. Germline V gives CDR1 MDHEN, CDR2 SYDVKM. The CDR3 coding sequence is TGTGCCAGCAGTTTAGGGCTAGCGGCGGAAACAGATACGCAGTATTTT. The encoded protein is CASSLGLAAETDTQYF.

This chain joins TRBV30 and TRBJ2-2; TRBD2 agrees at 10 bases. Germline-derived CDR1 and CDR2 are GTSNPN and SVGIG (reference sequence). This CDR3 contains 15 residues. V trimming: 2 bases; J trimming: 7 bases; junction bases outside the gene matches: 7. CDR3 sequence (DNA): TGTGCCTGGAGTTGGGGGGTAGCGGGAGGCGGGGAGCTGTTTTTT. Amino acids: CAWSWGVAGGGELFF.

For the CDR3, the DNA is TGCGCCAGCAGCCAAGAGAGGGTTGGTAATGAAAAACTGTTTTTT. Translating it yields CASSQERVGNEKLFF. J is TRBJ1-4 and V is TRBV4-1; the D is unclear. CDR1 and CDR2 (germline): MGHRA, YSYEKL. The CDR3 sequence is 15 residues long. The germline V and J ends were trimmed by 0 bases and 4 bases, with 9 bases remaining between them.

This chain links TRBV4-2 with TRBJ1-1; a weak D match, TRBD1 (6 bases). Germline CDR1 is LGHNA and CDR2 is YNFKEQ. V lost 0 bases, J lost 1 base, and 18 bases lay in between. This CDR3 has 18 amino acids. The CDR3 is CASSQEPARGFWNTEAFF. CDR3 in DNA: TGTGCCAGCAGCCAAGAGCCCGCCAGGGGATTTTGGAACACTGAAGCTTTCTTT.

This clone turned up a few times. The gene calls are TRBV28 and TRBJ1-3; no reliable D call. CDR1 and CDR2 from the germline V gene are MDHEN and SYDVKM. Trimming removed 3 bases from V and 0 bases from J, with 12 bases in between. CDR3 length equals 16 residues. CDR3 sequence (DNA): TGTGCCAGCAGTTTCCTTCAGGCAGGCTCTGGAAACACCATATATTTT. It encodes CASSFLQAGSGNTIYF.

The chain combines TRBV28 with TRBJ2-7, with 8 positions matching TRBD2. J gave up 2 bases and V 6 bases, and 9 bases lay outside the gene matches. There are 15 residues in the CDR3. CDR1 and CDR2 from the germline V gene are MDHEN and SYDVKM. The CDR3 protein is CASSGLAGLPYEQYF. The CDR3 DNA sequence: TGTGCCAGCAGCGGACTAGCCGGCCTACCCTACGAGCAGTACTTC.

The chain has TRBV7-8 and TRBJ1-5, with a possible D match to TRBD1 (5 bases). Germline V gene sequence: CDR1 SGHVS, CDR2 FQNEAQ. Trimming took 3 bases from V and 1 from J, leaving 10 bases between them. This CDR3 has 15 amino acids. CDR3 protein: CASSLSRVSNQPQHF. The CDR3 coding sequence is TGTGCCAGCAGCTTGTCCAGGGTCAGCAATCAGCCCCAGCATTTT.